These T cell receptor beta chains were read from a single sample in a study of T cell repertoires in ileal Crohn's disease. TCRdb keeps only in-frame clones here, not all; method: immunoSEQ multiplex PCR. The profile shows about 17,000 clones, 70% to 90% of them singletons. Sequencing input: ileal tissue. The source of these receptors is an adult with Crohn's disease. Each CDR3 is given with its conserved first and last residue. Each record gives: CDR3 length, V gene, J gene, clone size, D gene, CDR3 DNA, CDR3 protein. D genes are given only for firm matches. Some rows mark clone size as missing; the rest say once, few, many or name a class of expanded clone.

14	TRBV5-1	TRBJ2-3	.	TRBD1	TGCGCCAGTTACACCGGGACAGGTGGAGATACGCAGTATTTT	CASYTGTGGDTQYF
14	TRBV15	TRBJ1-4	.	.	TGTGCCACTCAGGGAAGACTGACTAATGAAAAACTGTTTTTT	CATQGRLTNEKLFF
15	TRBV7-8	TRBJ1-2	few	.	TGTGCCAGCAGCCCTCCGAATGATGGGGGCTTTGGCTACACCTTC	CASSPPNDGGFGYTF
14	TRBV30	TRBJ1-1	.	TRBD1	TGTGCCTGGGGACAGGGGCTTTTCGACACTGAAGCTTTCTTT	CAWGQGLFDTEAFF
18	TRBV11-2	TRBJ2-3	.	TRBD2	TGTGCCAGCAGCTCTAGCCTTAGCGGGGGGGCCAGGGAATCTACGCAGTATTTT	CASSSSLSGGARESTQYF
13	TRBV30	TRBJ1-2	once	TRBD1	TGTGCCTGGAGTGTCGGGACAGCCGATGGCTACACCTTC	CAWSVGTADGYTF
13	TRBV6-1	TRBJ2-1	.	TRBD1	TGTGCCAGCAGTGAAAACAGGGGAAGGGAGCAGTTCTTC	CASSENRGREQFF
14	TRBV29-1	TRBJ1-2	.	TRBD1	TGCAGCGTAGCCCCGGGACAGGGAACGGATGGCTACACCTTC	CSVAPGQGTDGYTF
15	TRBV5-5	TRBJ1-2	.	.	TGTGCCAGCAGCGGAGGACTGGCCTCTAACTATGGCTACACCTTC	CASSGGLASNYGYTF
16	TRBV5-4	TRBJ2-3	.	TRBD2	TGTGCCAGCAGCTTGCAGCGGGGGGCCCGCACAGATACGCAGTATTTT	CASSLQRGARTDTQYF
12	TRBV6-5	TRBJ2-7	.	.	TGTGCCAGCAAGGACGGGAACTACGAGCAGTACTTC	CASKDGNYEQYF
14	TRBV29-1	TRBJ2-2	.	TRBD1	TGCAGCGTGGACAGGGCGAGAGGTACCGGGGAGCTGTTTTTT	CSVDRARGTGELFF
14	TRBV19	TRBJ2-1	.	.	TGTGCCAGTAGTATAGATATGACAGTAAATGAGCAGTTCTTC	CASSIDMTVNEQFF
13	TRBV19	TRBJ1-6	.	TRBD1	TGTGCCAGTAGTCCGGACAGGGTTTCACCCCTCCACTTT	CASSPDRVSPLHF
17	TRBV11-2	TRBJ1-1	.	TRBD1	TGTGCCAGCAGCTTACCCTCTGGACAGGCCGCCATGACTGAAGCTTTCTTT	CASSLPSGQAAMTEAFF
15	TRBV9	TRBJ1-6	.	TRBD1	TGTGCCAGCAGCGCATCTCAGGGGGCCAATTCACCCCTCCACTTT	CASSASQGANSPLHF
13	TRBV4-3	TRBJ1-2	.	.	TGCGCCAGCGCCCGGACAGTTAACTATGGCTACACCTTC	CASARTVNYGYTF
14	TRBV5-6	TRBJ2-2	.	.	TGTGCCAGCAGCCCCACACGTAACACCGGGGAGCTGTTTTTT	CASSPTRNTGELFF
15	TRBV6-5	TRBJ1-2	.	TRBD1	TGTGCCAGCAGTGGGGGGACAGGGCCGGTCTATGGCTACACCTTC	CASSGGTGPVYGYTF
15	TRBV4-2	TRBJ1-4	.	TRBD1	TGTGCCAGCAGCCAAGCCGGGACAGGGGAGGAAAAACTGTTTTTT	CASSQAGTGEEKLFF
13	TRBV11-2	TRBJ1-2	.	.	TGTGCCAGCAGCCCGCAGGGAAGCTATGGCTACACCTTC	CASSPQGSYGYTF
14	TRBV7-2	TRBJ1-2	.	.	TGTGCCAGCAGCCTCGGCCTCGGGGACTATGGCTACACCTTC	CASSLGLGDYGYTF
16	TRBV6-5	TRBJ1-2	.	TRBD1	TGTGCCAGCAGTTACTCGAGAGACAGGGTCTTTTATGGCTACACCTTC	CASSYSRDRVFYGYTF
15	TRBV14	TRBJ1-1	.	.	TGTGCCAGCAGCCAAATACCGGGACTATCGACTGAAGCTTTCTTT	CASSQIPGLSTEAFF
13	TRBV7-9	TRBJ1-1	.	.	TGTGCCAGCAGCTTACGGGGAGACACTGAAGCTTTCTTT	CASSLRGDTEAFF
15	TRBV7-9	TRBJ2-5	.	TRBD1	TGTGCCAGCAGCTCCGGACAGGGTCGACAGGAGACCCAGTACTTC	CASSSGQGRQETQYF
16	TRBV7-8	TRBJ2-2	.	.	TGTGCCAGCAGCTTCGGAGGCGCCCCGTCTGGCGGGGAGCTGTTTTTT	CASSFGGAPSGGELFF
15	TRBV7-9	TRBJ1-1	few	.	TGTGCCAGCAGCTTACGTCAGGGACAGAACACTGAAGCTTTCTTT	CASSLRQGQNTEAFF
16	TRBV6-1	TRBJ2-7	.	TRBD1	TGTGCCAGCAGTGAAAGTCGGACAGGGGTTCTCTCCGAGCAGTACTTC	CASSESRTGVLSEQYF
12	TRBV6-5	TRBJ2-5	.	.	TGTGCCAGCAGGAAAGGGGGAGAGACCCAGTACTTC	CASRKGGETQYF
17	TRBV18	TRBJ1-3	.	TRBD1	TGTGCCAGCTCACCGGGACAGGGGTCGGACTCTGGAAACACCATATATTTT	CASSPGQGSDSGNTIYF
16	TRBV6-5	TRBJ1-2	.	TRBD1	TGTGCCAGCAGTTACGCCCGGGACAGCGAAAGCTATGGCTACACCTTC	CASSYARDSESYGYTF
15	TRBV9	TRBJ1-2	.	.	TGTGCCAGCAGCGTTCAGACAGGAGGTAACTATGGCTACACCTTC	CASSVQTGGNYGYTF
13	TRBV2	TRBJ2-5	.	TRBD1	TGTGCCAGCAGTCCGGACAGGCCGGAGACCCAGTACTTC	CASSPDRPETQYF
13	TRBV6-6	TRBJ2-7	.	.	TGTGCCAGCAGTTACGGGCCACTTTACGAGCAGTACTTC	CASSYGPLYEQYF
16	TRBV6-5	TRBJ2-6	.	.	TGTGCCAGCAGTTACGACATCAGCTCTGGGGCCAACGTCCTGACTTTC	CASSYDISSGANVLTF
12	TRBV19	TRBJ1-6	.	.	TGTGCCAGTGGCTCGGGTGTGGAGCCCCTCCACTTT	CASGSGVEPLHF
14	TRBV9	TRBJ2-2	.	.	TGTGCCAGCAACTCGGAGGGGCACACCGGGGAGCTGTTTTTT	CASNSEGHTGELFF
15	TRBV19	TRBJ1-5	hyperexpanded	TRBD1	TGTGCCAGCCAACTAAGGACAGGAACAAATCAGCCCCAGCATTTT	CASQLRTGTNQPQHF
16	TRBV15	TRBJ2-3	.	.	TGTGCCACCAGCAGAGGGAGGGATTCTAGCACAGATACGCAGTATTTT	CATSRGRDSSTDTQYF
13	TRBV7-3	TRBJ1-1	.	.	TGTGCCAGCAGACAGACGGTGAACACTGAAGCTTTCTTT	CASRQTVNTEAFF
17	TRBV18	TRBJ1-5	once	TRBD1	TGTGCCAGCTCACGGAACCCACAGGGGGGGGAGAGACAGCCCCAGCATTTT	CASSRNPQGGERQPQHF
13	TRBV29-1	TRBJ2-1	few	TRBD2	TGCAGCTCAGGGACTAGCCGGGGAAATGAGCAGTTCTTC	CSSGTSRGNEQFF
15	TRBV6-1	TRBJ2-1	.	.	TGTGCCAGCAGTGCCTTTTCGGGGGGCTACAATGAGCAATTCTTC	CASSAFSGGYNEQFF
16	TRBV11-2	TRBJ2-7	once	TRBD1	TGTGCCAGCAGCCGCCGACTGCCGGGACAGGGGAGCGAGCAGTACTTC	CASSRRLPGQGSEQYF
16	TRBV7-2	TRBJ1-2	once	TRBD1	TGTGCCAGCAGCTTAGCTGGACAGGGGAGAGTAAGGGGCTACACCTTC	CASSLAGQGRVRGYTF
14	TRBV4-3	TRBJ1-2	.	TRBD1	TGCGCCAGCAGCCAAGACAGGGGGGACTATGGCTACACCTTC	CASSQDRGDYGYTF
13	TRBV9	TRBJ2-1	.	TRBD2	TGTGCCGGAGGGACTAGTCCCGACAATGAGCAGTTCTTC	CAGGTSPDNEQFF
14	TRBV27	TRBJ1-6	.	.	TGTGCCAGCAGTTTCGGACAGTATAATTCACCCCTCCACTTT	CASSFGQYNSPLHF
12	TRBV29-1	TRBJ2-7	.	TRBD1	TGCAGCGCTGGGACAGGGTCCTACGAGCAGTACTTC	CSAGTGSYEQYF
16	TRBV7-2	TRBJ1-2	.	.	TGTGCCAGCAGCTTACTGGAAGAACTAGGATACTATGGCTACACCTTC	CASSLLEELGYYGYTF
13	TRBV7-3	TRBJ2-5	.	TRBD1	TGTGCCAGCAGCTTCAGGGGGCAAGAGACCCAGTACTTC	CASSFRGQETQYF
16	TRBV4-3	TRBJ1-2	.	.	TGCGCCAGCAGCCAAGAAGGGGGACGGTTCATCTATGGCTACACCTTC	CASSQEGGRFIYGYTF
16	TRBV14	TRBJ2-7	.	.	TGTGCCAGCAGCCCTCACCCGACCAGACCTCGGGACGAGCAGTACTTC	CASSPHPTRPRDEQYF
18	TRBV7-3	TRBJ2-3	.	TRBD2	TGTGCCAGCAGCTCCGGCCCGGGGACTAGCGGGGTGCGGGATACGCAGTATTTT	CASSSGPGTSGVRDTQYF
18	TRBV7-9	TRBJ1-5	.	TRBD1	TGTGCCAGCAGCTTAGACAGGGGGGGTTCCTTAGCAAATCAGCCCCAGCATTTT	CASSLDRGGSLANQPQHF
12	TRBV7-3	TRBJ2-1	.	TRBD2	TGTGCCAGCAGCTCCCCGGGGGGTGAGCAGTTCTTC	CASSSPGGEQFF